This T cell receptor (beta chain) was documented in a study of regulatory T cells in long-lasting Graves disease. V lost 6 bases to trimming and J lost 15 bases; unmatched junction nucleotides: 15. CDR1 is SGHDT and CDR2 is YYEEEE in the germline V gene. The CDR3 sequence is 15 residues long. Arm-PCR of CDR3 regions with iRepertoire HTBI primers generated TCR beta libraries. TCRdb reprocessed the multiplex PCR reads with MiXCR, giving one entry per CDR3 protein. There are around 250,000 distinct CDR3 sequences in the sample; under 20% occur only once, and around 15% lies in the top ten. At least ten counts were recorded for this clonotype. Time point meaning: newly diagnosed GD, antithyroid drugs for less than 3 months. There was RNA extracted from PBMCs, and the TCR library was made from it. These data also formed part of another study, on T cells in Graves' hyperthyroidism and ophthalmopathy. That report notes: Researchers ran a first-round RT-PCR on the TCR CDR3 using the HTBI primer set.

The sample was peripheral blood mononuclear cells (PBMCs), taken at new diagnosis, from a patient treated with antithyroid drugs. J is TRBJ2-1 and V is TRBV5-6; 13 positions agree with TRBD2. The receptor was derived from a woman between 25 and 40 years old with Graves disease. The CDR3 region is CASTLVTSGGGTAFF. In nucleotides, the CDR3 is TGTGCCAGCACCCTTGTCACTAGCGGGGGGGGTACCGCGTTCTTC.